This T cell receptor beta chain appears in the sequencing data of a study of blood T cells in healthy people across ages. For the second PCR, which ran for about 7 to 11 cycles, a sample-barcoded 5' primer and a J-beta primer mix were used. TCRdb re-called the 5' RACE reads with MiXCR, one entry per CDR3 protein. The sample yields 1.5 million to 2 million distinct CDR3 sequences, roughly 27% seen once. The germline V gene encodes CDR1 MNHNY and CDR2 SVGAGI (reference sequence). Trimming cost V 6 bases and J 5 bases, with 14 bases left between them. This CDR3 region has 15 residues. General observations from the study: Estimated diversity across one million T cells was deemed an underestimate. Whereas aged donors had fewer naive CD4+ cells, long-lived donors had more of them and higher diversity.

This clonotype was seen a handful of times. What it binds is unknown. The chain joins TRBV6-6 to TRBJ1-6; maybe TRBD1 (6 bases). The receptor was isolated from a woman aged 30 to 39 in good health. Sequenced: blood. This chain's CDR3 is CASRTPGQNNSPLHF. The DNA for the CDR3 is TGTGCCAGCAGGACCCCGGGACAAAATAATTCACCCCTCCACTTT.